This is a list of T cell receptor beta chains from one sample in a study of T and B cells in COVID-19 patients. TCRdb re-derived calls from the multiplex PCR reads in MiXCR, one entry per CDR3 protein. The sample has over 15,000 distinct CDR3 sequences; roughly 32% are singletons. Sequences were obtained from blood. Receptors were obtained from a human donor with active COVID-19. The CDR3 runs from the conserved cysteine through the conserved F or W. The D gene is left open where the match is weak. The size entry is marked missing in some rows and otherwise reads once, few, many or a size class.

j_call clone_size v_call d_call cdr3_nt cdr3_aa
TRBJ2-7 - TRBV4-2 TRBD1 TGTGCCAGCAGCCAAGATTGGACAGGGGCTACCTACGAGCAGTACTTC CASSQDWTGATYEQYF
TRBJ2-6 - TRBV7-2 - TGTGCCAGCAGCTCAGCGGTAACAGGGACTGGGGCCAACGTCCTGACTTTC CASSSAVTGTGANVLTF
TRBJ2-7 many TRBV19 - TGTGCCAGTAGTATAGATCCGACAGGTTCCTACGAGCAGTACTTC CASSIDPTGSYEQYF
TRBJ2-5 few TRBV15 TRBD2 TGTGCCACCAGCAGCTTGCTTAGCGGGGGGGGCGAGACCCAGTACTTC CATSSLLSGGGETQYF
TRBJ2-2 few TRBV13 TRBD1 TGTGCCAGCAGCCTTGACAGGGGGCCGAACACCGGGGAGCTGTTTTTT CASSLDRGPNTGELFF
TRBJ1-5 - TRBV5-5 - TGTGCCAGCAGCTTGGGCCAGGTATATGCTCAGCCCCAGCATTTT CASSLGQVYAQPQHF
TRBJ2-7 medium-sized TRBV19 TRBD1 TGTGCCAGTAGTATAGTTGGGACAGGGACCTACGAGCAGTACTTC CASSIVGTGTYEQYF
TRBJ2-3 - TRBV20-1 TRBD2 TGCAGTGCTAGTGAGCGGGGGTTTTCGGATACGCAGTATTTT CSASERGFSDTQYF
TRBJ2-3 few TRBV5-6 - TGTGCCAGCAGCTTGGTGATAGAAATCACAGATACGCAGTATTTT CASSLVIEITDTQYF
TRBJ2-1 once TRBV5-6 TRBD1 TGTGCCAGCAGCTTAGGCACGGGGCAGGGGGATGAGCAGTTCTTC CASSLGTGQGDEQFF
TRBJ1-1 large TRBV6-6 - TGTGCCAGCAGTAACGGTGTAGGGACCCCGAACACTGAAGCTTTCTTT CASSNGVGTPNTEAFF
TRBJ2-3 - TRBV11-2 TRBD2 TGTGCCAGCAGCCCCCCGGGACTAGCGGGGCTGCAGTATTTT CASSPPGLAGLQYF
TRBJ2-2 - TRBV6-4 TRBD1 TGTGCCAGCAGCCCCTACAACCCGGGACAGGGGGTCCCAACCGGGGAGCTGTTTTTT CASSPYNPGQGVPTGELFF
TRBJ2-2 - TRBV18 - TGTGCCAGCTCAACGTTCGGGGAGCTGTTTTTT CASSTFGELFF
TRBJ2-5 many TRBV19 TRBD1 TGTGCCAGTAGTACCGTCTACAGGGGCCAAGAGACCCAGTACTTC CASSTVYRGQETQYF
TRBJ2-3 - TRBV7-6 - TGTGCCAGCAGCTTATATTCGGCCGGGAACGCAGATACGCAGTATTTT CASSLYSAGNADTQYF
TRBJ2-7 - TRBV7-9 - TGTGCCAGCAGCCCCAAGGGACCAGGGAAGCAGTACTTC CASSPKGPGKQYF
TRBJ1-5 - TRBV27 - TGTGCCAGCAGTTTCCCGAGGGGTCAGCCCCAGCATTTT CASSFPRGQPQHF
TRBJ1-1 few TRBV27 - TGTGCCAGCAGAATGATGGGGGCAGTGAACACTGAAGCTTTCTTT CASRMMGAVNTEAFF
TRBJ1-6 few TRBV27 TRBD1 TGTGCCAGCAGTTTTTGGACAGGGCATAGCTCCTATAATTCACCCCTCCACTTT CASSFWTGHSSYNSPLHF
TRBJ1-6 - TRBV6-5 - TGTGCCAGCAGTTACTCTGGGGGAATGAGCTCCTATAATTCACCCCTCCACTTT CASSYSGGMSSYNSPLHF
TRBJ2-1 - TRBV10-3 - TGTGCCATCCATGGGCCTAACAATGAGCAGTTCTTC CAIHGPNNEQFF
TRBJ2-3 - TRBV5-1 - TGCGCCAGCAGCTTGGCGGGGGCGTACACAGATACGCAGTATTTT CASSLAGAYTDTQYF
TRBJ2-3 - TRBV12-3/TRBV12-4 TRBD1 TGTGCCAGCAGTTCGCCGGGACAGGACCCCACAGATACGCAGTATTTT CASSSPGQDPTDTQYF
TRBJ1-2 medium-sized TRBV29-1 TRBD1 TGCAGCGCAGAGACAGGGTTCGATGGCTACACCTTC CSAETGFDGYTF
TRBJ2-3 few TRBV5-6 TRBD1 TGTGCCAGCAGCGAAAGGGGCAGGGGGAAAGCAGATACGCAGTATTTT CASSERGRGKADTQYF
TRBJ2-2 many TRBV18 - TGTGCCAGCTCACCCCGCATGTCGGGGGAGCTGTTTTTT CASSPRMSGELFF
TRBJ1-3 few TRBV29-1 - TGCAGCGTCAGCCCCGGGGAAGTATCTGGAAACACCATATATTTT CSVSPGEVSGNTIYF
TRBJ2-3 - TRBV12-3/TRBV12-4 TRBD2 TGTGCCAGCAGTTCTCCGGAACGAGCGGGGGATAGCACAGATACGCAGTATTTT CASSSPERAGDSTDTQYF
TRBJ2-3 few TRBV10-3 - TGTGCCATCAGTGACTCATCCGGGACGACCGCAGATACGCAGTATTTT CAISDSSGTTADTQYF
TRBJ1-1 - TRBV12-3/TRBV12-4 - TGTGCCAGCAGTTTAGGGTACAGGGATGGGGCTTTCTTT CASSLGYRDGAFF
TRBJ1-1 - TRBV11-1 - TGTGCCAGCAGCTTGGTTGAAGGGGCTGAAGCTTTCTTT CASSLVEGAEAFF
TRBJ1-6 few TRBV27 TRBD1 TGTGCCAGCAGTCTGGGACAGACTCTTTCACCCCTCCACTTT CASSLGQTLSPLHF